The clone carrying this T cell receptor beta chain appeared a single time. Its matching antigen is unknown. The CDR3 is made up of 16 amino acids. Germline V gene lookup returns CDR1 SGHTS and CDR2 YDEGEE. Trimming took 0 bases from V and 2 from J, leaving 9 bases between them. The data were taken from a study of cytomegalovirus exposure and HLA in healthy donors. Study findings and constraints: Analysis performed later showed TCR beta chains linked to HLA being more clonally expanded than equally common others.

Donors in the study were healthy people who gave bone marrow. Primers: 60 Vbeta forward and 13 Jbeta reverse. Produced via immunoSEQ multiplex PCR; TCRdb's table is partial and in-frame only. There are some 240,000 clones in the sample; around nine tenths occur only once, and about 1.8% lies in the top ten. The chain is built from TRBV5-8 and TRBJ1-6; D perhaps matches TRBD1 (5 bases). The sequencing input was PBMCs. The sequence was collected from a girl aged 2-10 years in good health and CMV-seronegative. The CDR3 DNA follows: TGTGCCAGCAGCTTGGGGCAGGGTCCCTATAATTCACCCCTCCACTTT. Its translation is CASSLGQGPYNSPLHF.